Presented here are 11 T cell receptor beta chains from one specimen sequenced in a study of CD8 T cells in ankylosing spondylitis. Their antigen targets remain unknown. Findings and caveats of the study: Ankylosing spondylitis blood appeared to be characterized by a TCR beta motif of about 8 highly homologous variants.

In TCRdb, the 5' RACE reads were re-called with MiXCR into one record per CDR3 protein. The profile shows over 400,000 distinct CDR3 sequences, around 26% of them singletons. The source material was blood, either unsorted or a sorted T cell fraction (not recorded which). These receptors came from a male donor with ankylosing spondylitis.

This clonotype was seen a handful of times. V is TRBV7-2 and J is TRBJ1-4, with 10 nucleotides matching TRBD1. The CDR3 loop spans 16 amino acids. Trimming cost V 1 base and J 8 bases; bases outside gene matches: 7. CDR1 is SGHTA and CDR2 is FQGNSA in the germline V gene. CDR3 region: CASSLGRTGGREKLFF. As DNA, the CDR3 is TGTGCCAGCAGCTTAGGACGGACAGGGGGGAGGGAAAAACTGTTTTTT.

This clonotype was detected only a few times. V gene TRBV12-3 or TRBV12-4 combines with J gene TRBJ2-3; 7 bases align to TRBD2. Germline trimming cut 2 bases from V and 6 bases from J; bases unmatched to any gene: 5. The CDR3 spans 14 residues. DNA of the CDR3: TGTGCCAGCAGTTTATGGGATAGCGGGGATACGCAGTATTTT. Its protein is CASSLWDSGDTQYF.

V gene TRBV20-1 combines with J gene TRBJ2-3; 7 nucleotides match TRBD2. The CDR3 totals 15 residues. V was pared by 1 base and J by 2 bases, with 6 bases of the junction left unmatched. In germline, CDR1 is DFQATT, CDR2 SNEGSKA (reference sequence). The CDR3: CSARVPREYTDTQYF. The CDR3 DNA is TGCAGTGCTAGAGTTCCGCGGGAGTACACAGATACGCAGTATTTT.

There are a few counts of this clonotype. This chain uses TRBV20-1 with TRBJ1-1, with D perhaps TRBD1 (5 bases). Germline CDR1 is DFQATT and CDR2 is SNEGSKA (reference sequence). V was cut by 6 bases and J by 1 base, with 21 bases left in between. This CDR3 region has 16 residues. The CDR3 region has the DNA TGCAGTGCCTCCCCGCCGGCAGGGATAGGGAACACTGAAGCTTTCTTT. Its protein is CSASPPAGIGNTEAFF.

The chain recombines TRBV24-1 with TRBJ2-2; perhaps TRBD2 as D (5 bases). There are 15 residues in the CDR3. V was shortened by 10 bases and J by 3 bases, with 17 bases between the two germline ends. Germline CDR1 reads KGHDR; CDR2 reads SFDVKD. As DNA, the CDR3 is TGTGCCACTGCCTGGTCGCTAGCTGACACCGGGGAGCTGTTTTTT. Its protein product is CATAWSLADTGELFF.

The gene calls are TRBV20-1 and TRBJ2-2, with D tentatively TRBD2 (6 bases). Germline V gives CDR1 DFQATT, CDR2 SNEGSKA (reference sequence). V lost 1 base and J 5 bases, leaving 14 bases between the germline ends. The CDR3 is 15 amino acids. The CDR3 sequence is CSARGGSGVTGELFF. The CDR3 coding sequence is TGCAGTGCTAGAGGCGGTAGCGGAGTAACCGGGGAGCTGTTTTTT.

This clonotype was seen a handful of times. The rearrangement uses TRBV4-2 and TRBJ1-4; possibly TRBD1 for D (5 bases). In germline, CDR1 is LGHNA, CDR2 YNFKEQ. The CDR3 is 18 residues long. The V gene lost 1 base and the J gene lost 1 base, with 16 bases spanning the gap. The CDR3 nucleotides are TGTGCCAGCAGCCAAGTAGAGGGTCGGGGGATAACTAATGAAAAACTGTTTTTT. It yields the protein CASSQVEGRGITNEKLFF.

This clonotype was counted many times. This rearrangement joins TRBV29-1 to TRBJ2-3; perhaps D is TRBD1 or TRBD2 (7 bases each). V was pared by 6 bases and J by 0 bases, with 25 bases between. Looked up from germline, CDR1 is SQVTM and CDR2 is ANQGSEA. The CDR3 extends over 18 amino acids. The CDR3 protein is CSVLPRGLAALSTDTQYF. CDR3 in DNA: TGCAGCGTCCTCCCAAGGGGGCTAGCGGCCCTTAGCACAGATACGCAGTATTTT.

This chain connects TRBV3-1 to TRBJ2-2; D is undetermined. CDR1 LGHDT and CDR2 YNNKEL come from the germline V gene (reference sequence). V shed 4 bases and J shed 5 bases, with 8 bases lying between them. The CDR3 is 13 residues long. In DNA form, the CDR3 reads TGTGCCAGCAGCCGAGGTCGGACCGGGGAGCTGTTTTTT. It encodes CASSRGRTGELFF.

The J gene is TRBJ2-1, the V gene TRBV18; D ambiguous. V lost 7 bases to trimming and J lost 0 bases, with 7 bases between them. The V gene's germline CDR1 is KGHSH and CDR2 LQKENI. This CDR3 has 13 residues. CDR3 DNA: TGTGCCAGCTTAGCCGTCTCCTACAATGAGCAGTTCTTC. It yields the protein CASLAVSYNEQFF.

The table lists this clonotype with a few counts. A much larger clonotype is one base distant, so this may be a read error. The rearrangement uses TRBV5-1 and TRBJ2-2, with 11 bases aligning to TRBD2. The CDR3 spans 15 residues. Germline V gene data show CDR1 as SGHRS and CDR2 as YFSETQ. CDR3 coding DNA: TGCGCCAGCAGCGGGACTAGCGGCATCGCCGGGGACCTGTTTTTT. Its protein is CASSGTSGIAGDLFF. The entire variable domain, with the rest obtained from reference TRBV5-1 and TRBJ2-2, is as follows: KAGVTQTPRYLIKTRGQQVTLSCSPISGHRSVSWYQQTPGQGLQFLFEYFSETQRNKGNFPGRFSGRQFSNSRSEMNVSTLELGDSALYLCASSGTSGIAGDLFFGEGSRLTVL.